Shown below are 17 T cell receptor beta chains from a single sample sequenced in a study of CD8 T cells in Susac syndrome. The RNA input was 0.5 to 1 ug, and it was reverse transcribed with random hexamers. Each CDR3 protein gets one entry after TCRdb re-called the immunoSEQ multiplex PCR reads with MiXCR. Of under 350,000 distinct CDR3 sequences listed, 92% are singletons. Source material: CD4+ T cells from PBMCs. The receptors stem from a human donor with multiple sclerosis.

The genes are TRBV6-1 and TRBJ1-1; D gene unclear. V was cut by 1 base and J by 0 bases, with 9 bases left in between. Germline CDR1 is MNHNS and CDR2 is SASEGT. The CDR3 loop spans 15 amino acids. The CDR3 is CASSEGVTLNTEAFF. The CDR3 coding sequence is TGTGCCAGCAGTGAAGGCGTGACTTTGAACACTGAAGCTTTCTTT.

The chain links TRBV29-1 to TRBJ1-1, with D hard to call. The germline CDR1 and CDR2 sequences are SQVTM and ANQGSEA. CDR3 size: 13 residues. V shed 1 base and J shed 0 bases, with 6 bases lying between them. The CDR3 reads CSVEAVLNTEAFF. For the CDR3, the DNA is TGCAGCGTTGAAGCCGTGCTGAACACTGAAGCTTTCTTT.

CDR3 nucleotides: TGTGCCACCAGTGATTTTGCCGGCGTAGAGACCCAGTACTTC. Translation: CATSDFAGVETQYF. This chain connects TRBV24-1 to TRBJ2-5; no definite D call. This CDR3 has 14 residues. Germline V lookup: CDR1 KGHDR, CDR2 SFDVKD. Trimming left V 1 base short and J 4 bases short, with 9 bases between.

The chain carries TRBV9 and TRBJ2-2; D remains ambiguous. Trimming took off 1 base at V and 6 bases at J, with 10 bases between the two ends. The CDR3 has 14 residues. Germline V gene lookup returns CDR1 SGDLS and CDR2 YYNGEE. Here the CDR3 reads CASSVRRVPGELFF. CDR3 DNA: TGTGCCAGCAGCGTACGTCGGGTCCCCGGGGAGCTGTTTTTT.

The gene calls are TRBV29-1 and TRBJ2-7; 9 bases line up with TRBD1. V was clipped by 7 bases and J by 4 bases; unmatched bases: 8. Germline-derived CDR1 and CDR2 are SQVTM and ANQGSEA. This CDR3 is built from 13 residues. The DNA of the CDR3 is TGCAGCGGGGGGACAGGGTCTGGTTACGAGCAGTACTTC. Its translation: CSGGTGSGYEQYF.

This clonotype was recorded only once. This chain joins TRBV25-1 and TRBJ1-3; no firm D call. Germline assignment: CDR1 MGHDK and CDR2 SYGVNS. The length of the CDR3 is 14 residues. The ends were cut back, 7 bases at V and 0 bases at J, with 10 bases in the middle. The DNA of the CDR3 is TGTGCCAGCACCCCGGCCCTCTCTGGAAACACCATATATTTT. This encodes CASTPALSGNTIYF.

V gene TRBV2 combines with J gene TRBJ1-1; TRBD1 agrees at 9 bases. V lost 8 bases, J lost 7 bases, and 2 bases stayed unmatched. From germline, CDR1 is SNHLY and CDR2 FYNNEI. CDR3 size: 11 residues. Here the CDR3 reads CASGTGIEAFF. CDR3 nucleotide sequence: TGTGCCAGCGGGACAGGGATTGAAGCTTTCTTT. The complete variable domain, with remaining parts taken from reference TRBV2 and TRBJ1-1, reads EPEVTQTPSHQVTQMGQEVILRCVPISNHLYFYWYRQILGQKVEFLVSFYNNEISEKSEIFDDQFSVERPDGSNFTLKIRSTKLEDSAMYFCASGTGIEAFFGQGTRLTVV.

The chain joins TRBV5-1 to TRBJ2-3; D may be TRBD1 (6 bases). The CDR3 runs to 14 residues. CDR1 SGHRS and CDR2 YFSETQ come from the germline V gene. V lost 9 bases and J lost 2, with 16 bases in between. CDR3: CATREYRDTDTQYF. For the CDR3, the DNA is TGCGCCACCAGGGAGTACAGGGACACAGATACGCAGTATTTT.

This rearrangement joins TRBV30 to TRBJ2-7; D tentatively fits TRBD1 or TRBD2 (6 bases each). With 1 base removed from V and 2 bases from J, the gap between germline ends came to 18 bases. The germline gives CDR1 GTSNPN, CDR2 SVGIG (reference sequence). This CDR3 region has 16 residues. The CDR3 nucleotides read TGTGCCTGGAGTGCACGAAGGGGGACGGGAGCCTACGAGCAGTACTTC. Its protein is CAWSARRGTGAYEQYF.

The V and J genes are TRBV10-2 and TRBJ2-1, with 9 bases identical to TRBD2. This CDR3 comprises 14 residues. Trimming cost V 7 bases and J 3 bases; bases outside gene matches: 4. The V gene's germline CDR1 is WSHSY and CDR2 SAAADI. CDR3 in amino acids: CASTLAGNYNEQFF. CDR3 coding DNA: TGCGCCAGCACGCTAGCGGGGAACTACAATGAGCAGTTCTTC.

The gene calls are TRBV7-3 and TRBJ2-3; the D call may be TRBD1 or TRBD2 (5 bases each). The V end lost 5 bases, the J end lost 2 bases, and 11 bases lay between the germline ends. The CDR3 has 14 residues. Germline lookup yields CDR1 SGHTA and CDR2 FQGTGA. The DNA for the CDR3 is TGTGCCAGCAGCCCCGGGGCACACACAGATACGCAGTATTTT. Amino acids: CASSPGAHTDTQYF.

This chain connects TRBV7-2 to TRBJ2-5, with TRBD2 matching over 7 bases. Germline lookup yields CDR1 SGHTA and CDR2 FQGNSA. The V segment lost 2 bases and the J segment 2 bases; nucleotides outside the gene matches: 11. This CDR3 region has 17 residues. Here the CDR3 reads CASSLFGPGGGQETQYF. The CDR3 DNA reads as TGTGCCAGCAGCTTATTCGGACCCGGCGGGGGTCAAGAGACCCAGTACTTC.

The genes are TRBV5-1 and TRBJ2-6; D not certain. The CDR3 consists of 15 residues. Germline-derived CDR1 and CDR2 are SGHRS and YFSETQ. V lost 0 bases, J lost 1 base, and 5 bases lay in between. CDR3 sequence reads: CASSLVASGANVLTF. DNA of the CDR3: TGCGCCAGCAGCTTGGTTGCTTCTGGGGCCAACGTCCTGACTTTC.

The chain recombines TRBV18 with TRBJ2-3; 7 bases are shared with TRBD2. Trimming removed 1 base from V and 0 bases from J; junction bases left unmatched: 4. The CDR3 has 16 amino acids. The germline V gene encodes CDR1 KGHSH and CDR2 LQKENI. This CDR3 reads CASSPQGSGSTDTQYF. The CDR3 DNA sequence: TGTGCCAGCTCACCACAGGGTAGCGGGAGCACAGATACGCAGTATTTT. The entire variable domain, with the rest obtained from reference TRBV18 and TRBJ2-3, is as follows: NAGVMQNPRHLVRRRGQEARLRCSPMKGHSHVYWYRQLPEEGLKFMVYLQKENIIDESGMPKERFSAEFPKEGPSILRIQQVVRGDSAAYFCASSPQGSGSTDTQYFGPGTRLTVL.

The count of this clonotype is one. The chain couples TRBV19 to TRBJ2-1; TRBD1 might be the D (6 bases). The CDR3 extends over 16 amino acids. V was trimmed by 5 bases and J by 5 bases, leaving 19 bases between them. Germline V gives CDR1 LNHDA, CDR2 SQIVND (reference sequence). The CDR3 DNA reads TGTGCCAGTAGTTCCTCCTTTCTCAGGGGACACAATGAGCAGTTCTTC. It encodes CASSSSFLRGHNEQFF.

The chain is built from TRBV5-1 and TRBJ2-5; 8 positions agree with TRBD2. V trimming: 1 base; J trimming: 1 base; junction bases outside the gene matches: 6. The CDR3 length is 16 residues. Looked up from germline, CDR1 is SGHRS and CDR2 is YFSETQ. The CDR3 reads CASSLSGGLSQETQYF. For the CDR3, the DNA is TGCGCCAGCAGCTTGAGCGGGGGCCTCAGCCAAGAGACCCAGTACTTC.

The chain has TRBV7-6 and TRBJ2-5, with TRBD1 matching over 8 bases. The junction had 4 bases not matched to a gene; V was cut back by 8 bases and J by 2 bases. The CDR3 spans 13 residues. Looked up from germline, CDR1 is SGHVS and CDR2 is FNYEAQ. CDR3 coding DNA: TGTGCCAGCGGCAGGGGGCTTCAAGAGACCCAGTACTTC. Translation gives CASGRGLQETQYF.